This entry describes one TCR beta chain. This entry comes from a study of blood T cell repertoires in COVID-19. Study at large: From the United States, Italy and Spain came samples of acute and convalescent COVID-19.

In the authors' workflow: Reference gene primer amplification gave estimated nucleated cell counts. The assay was immunoSEQ multiplex PCR, and TCRdb's table has in-frame clones only and misses some. The D gene and trimming were derived from the DNA, and the V and J assignments and clone size from that table. The table includes 340,000 or so clones, around 86% detected once. The receptor's source is a middle-aged man with active or convalescent COVID-19. The sample was peripheral blood.

This chain's CDR3 is CASKWAGGRFNTGELFF. The CDR3 nucleotides are TGCGCCAGCAAATGGGCAGGGGGCCGATTTAACACCGGGGAGCTGTTTTTT. The chain links TRBV10-2 to TRBJ2-2; 8 nucleotides line up with TRBD1. With 7 bases clipped from V and 2 bases from J, the junction kept 12 bases outside the gene matches. The CDR3 loop spans 17 amino acids. CDR1 is WSHSY, CDR2 SAAADI, per germline.